This T cell receptor beta chain was found in a study of identical twins. Healthy Caucasians were all of the donors. On this clonotype: Its antigen is still unknown.

Carrying unique molecular identifiers, the cDNA also gained a universal primer site through template switching. Via MiXCR, TCRdb re-called the 5' RACE reads, giving one row per CDR3 protein. The repertoire includes 450,000 to 600,000 distinct CDR3 sequences, approximately 20% of them detected once, and approximately 0.5% sits in the top ten. CDR3 length equals 15 residues. V lost 4 bases to trimming and J lost 7 bases; unmatched junction nucleotides: 9. Germline V gene data show CDR1 as MDHEN and CDR2 as SYDVKM. Study findings and constraints: Zero-insertion analyses might be partly confounded by invariant T cells like MAIT and iNKT.

The same data also went into a second study, on yellow fever vaccine responses in identical twins.

The chain employs TRBV28 and TRBJ1-4; the match to TRBD1 covers 7 bases. The TCR sequence derives from a woman aged 18-29 years in good health. The sample was CD4+ T cells sorted from blood. The CDR3 region has the DNA TGTGCCAGCAGTTCAGGGACAGTAATCGGTGAAAAACTGTTTTTT. Translation: CASSSGTVIGEKLFF.